The 28 T cell receptor beta chains listed next were all sequenced from one sample in a study of CD4+ T cells in melanoma. TCRdb's copy holds only in-frame clones and misses some; the assay was immunoSEQ multiplex PCR. The sample shows around 130,000 clones, about nine tenths of them seen only once. The source is a human donor with melanoma.

This chain links TRBV5-4 with TRBJ2-7, with D perhaps TRBD1 or TRBD2 (5 bases each). This CDR3 contains 15 residues. Trimming took 4 bases from V and 6 from J, leaving 20 bases between them. The germline CDR1 and CDR2 sequences are SGHNT and YYREEE (reference sequence). The CDR3 loop is CASSPSRGRRGEQYF. The CDR3 bases are TGTGCCAGCAGCCCTAGTCGGGGCAGGCGAGGCGAGCAGTACTTC. Full variable domain (missing parts from reference TRBV5-4 and TRBJ2-7): ETGVTQSPTHLIKTRGQQVTLRCSSQSGHNTVSWYQQALGQGPQFIFQYYREEENGRGNFPPRFSGLQFPNYSSELNVNALELDDSALYLCASSPSRGRRGEQYFGPGTRLTVT.

The chain recombines TRBV13 with TRBJ2-3; D may match TRBD1 or TRBD2 (5 bases each). Trimming removed 8 bases at V and 11 bases at J, with 20 bases between. Germline V gives CDR1 PRHDT, CDR2 FYEKMQ (reference sequence). CDR3 size: 13 residues. This chain's CDR3 is CASDMRGRTGQYF. The CDR3 coding sequence is TGTGCCAGCGACATGAGGGGACGCACCGGGCAGTATTTT. Together with reference TRBV13 and TRBJ2-3, the CDR3 gives the full variable domain: AAGVIQSPRHLIKEKRETATLKCYPIPRHDTVYWYQQGPGQDPQFLISFYEKMQSDKGSIPDRFSAQQFSDYHSELNMSSLELGDSALYFCASDMRGRTGQYFGPGTRLTVL.

The CDR3 loop reads CASSFTSGGAEQFF. The CDR3 DNA follows: TGTGCCAGCAGCTTCACTAGCGGGGGAGCTGAGCAGTTCTTC. This chain uses TRBV7-3 with TRBJ2-1, with TRBD2 identical over 11 bases. The ends lost 3 bases at V and 9 bases at J; junction bases unmatched: 4. Germline lookup yields CDR1 SGHTA and CDR2 FQGTGA. This CDR3 comprises 14 residues. The complete variable domain, with remaining parts taken from reference TRBV7-3 and TRBJ2-1, reads GAGVSQTPSNKVTEKGKYVELRCDPISGHTALYWYRQSLGQGPEFLIYFQGTGAADDSGLPNDRFFAVRPEGSVSTLKIQRTERGDSAVYLCASSFTSGGAEQFFGPGTRLTVL.

This chain links TRBV7-2 with TRBJ1-2; D gene uncertain. CDR3 length equals 15 residues. Trimming cost V 2 bases and J 4 bases, with 14 bases left between them. In germline, CDR1 is SGHTA, CDR2 FQGNSA. The CDR3 loop is CASSLTRIKGYGYTF. In nucleotides, the CDR3 is TGTGCCAGCAGCTTAACCAGGATTAAAGGCTATGGCTACACCTTC. Variable domain in full (rest from reference TRBV7-2 and TRBJ1-2): GAGVSQSPSNKVTEKGKDVELRCDPISGHTALYWYRQSLGQGLEFLIYFQGNSAPDKSGLPSDRFSAERTGGSVSTLTIQRTQQEDSAVYLCASSLTRIKGYGYTFGSGTRLTVV.

The DNA for the CDR3 is TGCGCCAGCAGCTTTACCCCCCCGGTCACCCGCTCCTACGAGCAGTACTTC. It is translated as CASSFTPPVTRSYEQYF. The chain has TRBV5-1 and TRBJ2-7; D is unresolved. In germline, CDR1 is SGHRS, CDR2 YFSETQ. The V gene lost 2 bases and the J gene lost 0 bases, with 18 bases spanning the gap. The CDR3 contains 17 residues.

This chain uses TRBV27 with TRBJ2-3, with D hard to call. The length of the CDR3 is 15 residues. The germline gives CDR1 MNHEY, CDR2 SMNVEV (reference sequence). The ends were cut back, 2 bases at V and 6 bases at J, with 15 bases in the middle. CDR3 coding DNA: TGTGCCAGCAGTTTAAGGGCCCTAACCCGCGATACGCAGTATTTT. Translated, it gives CASSLRALTRDTQYF.

The chain joins TRBV5-1 to TRBJ1-1; no definite D call. Trimming pared 6 bases from V and 6 bases from J, leaving 15 bases between. This CDR3 has 13 residues. Germline CDR1 SGHRS, CDR2 YFSETQ. In DNA, the CDR3 is TGCGCCAGCAAGTGGAGAGAAGAGTCTGAAGCTTTCTTT. It is translated as CASKWREESEAFF.

In nucleotides, the CDR3 is TGCGCCAGCAGACAACAGGAGCGGAACACTGAAGCTTTCTTT. Its protein product is CASRQQERNTEAFF. The chain joins TRBV5-1 to TRBJ1-1; D is possibly TRBD1 (5 bases). Germline V gives CDR1 SGHRS, CDR2 YFSETQ. The CDR3 is 14 residues long. V shed 5 bases and J shed 1 base, with 12 bases lying between them.

The J gene is TRBJ2-7, the V gene TRBV29-1; 7 nucleotides align to TRBD1. Germline lookup yields CDR1 SQVTM and CDR2 ANQGSEA. J was trimmed by 2 bases and V by 4 bases; bases with no gene match: 5. The length of the CDR3 is 13 residues. For the CDR3, the DNA is TGCAGCGTTGCGCCGGACAGGCCCTACGAGCAGTACTTC. This codes for CSVAPDRPYEQYF.

The sample holds one count of this clone. The J gene is TRBJ1-1, the V gene TRBV2, with D tentatively TRBD1 (6 bases). V shed 7 bases and J shed 5 bases, with 23 bases lying between them. Germline-derived CDR1 and CDR2 are SNHLY and FYNNEI. This CDR3 has 16 amino acids. CDR3 loop: CASIKDRSLGRTEAFF. The CDR3 bases are TGTGCCAGCATAAAAGACAGGTCCTTGGGGAGAACTGAAGCTTTCTTT.

The rearrangement joins TRBV11-2 to TRBJ1-6; no firm D call. There are 17 residues in the CDR3. The V gene lost 5 bases and the J gene lost 6 bases, with 20 bases spanning the gap. Per the germline V gene, CDR1 is SGHAT and CDR2 is FQNNGV. CDR3: CASSPPLGLRINSPLHF. The CDR3 nucleotides are TGTGCCAGCAGCCCACCCCTGGGCCTACGGATTAATTCACCCCTCCACTTT.

The chain employs TRBV9 and TRBJ2-5, with no clear D. Trimming shortened V by 3 bases and J by 5 bases, and 20 bases separated the two germline ends. In germline, CDR1 is SGDLS, CDR2 YYNGEE. The CDR3 is 16 amino acids. Here the CDR3 reads CASSALRHSMEETQYF. In DNA, the CDR3 is TGTGCCAGCAGCGCCCTAAGACACTCTATGGAGGAGACCCAGTACTTC. The variable domain in full, with the rest retrieved from reference TRBV9 and TRBJ2-5, is DSGVTQTPKHLITATGQRVTLRCSPRSGDLSVYWYQQSLDQGLQFLIQYYNGEERAKGNILERFSAQQFPDLHSELNLSSLELGDSALYFCASSALRHSMEETQYFGPGTRLLVL.

This chain joins TRBV4-1 and TRBJ2-1; 9 bases agree with TRBD2. CDR3 length equals 19 residues. Per the germline V gene, CDR1 is MGHRA and CDR2 is YSYEKL. With V trimmed by 0 bases and J by 7 bases, 16 bases remained unmatched. The CDR3 bases are TGCGCCAGCAGCCAAGAAGGGATCCTGGGAGCGGGGGGAAGGAATGAGCAGTTCTTC. It is translated as CASSQEGILGAGGRNEQFF.

The V and J genes are TRBV5-1 and TRBJ1-1; D possibly corresponds to TRBD1 (5 bases). Looked up from germline, CDR1 is SGHRS and CDR2 is YFSETQ. CDR3 length equals 16 residues. V lost 0 bases, J lost 5 bases, and 17 bases lay in between. The CDR3 nucleotides are TGCGCCAGCAGCTTGGTTCGGCAGGGAGGGAGTACTGAAGCTTTCTTT. Amino acid sequence: CASSLVRQGGSTEAFF.

The rearrangement joins TRBV18 to TRBJ1-1; D gene ambiguous. V shed 3 bases and J shed 3 bases, with 14 bases lying between them. This CDR3 has 15 amino acids. The V gene's germline CDR1 is KGHSH and CDR2 LQKENI. In DNA form, the CDR3 reads TGTGCCAGCTCACCTTACGAGCGGGCGTACACTGAAGCTTTCTTT. Encoded protein: CASSPYERAYTEAFF.

The rearrangement links TRBV27 to TRBJ2-5, with D perhaps TRBD2 (7 bases). The V gene lost 6 bases and the J gene lost 3 bases, with 14 bases spanning the gap. The CDR3 contains 14 residues. Germline loops: CDR1 MNHEY, CDR2 SMNVEV (reference sequence). In nucleotides, the CDR3 is TGTGCCAGCAGGGGGGGGGCAGGGGAAGAGACCCAGTACTTC. The encoded protein is CASRGGAGEETQYF.

The rearrangement joins TRBV10-1 to TRBJ1-3; D gene uncertain. The CDR3 consists of 13 residues. V lost 4 bases to trimming and J lost 8 bases, with 12 bases between them. Per the germline V gene, CDR1 is WNHNN and CDR2 is SYGVQD (reference sequence). The CDR3 bases are TGCGCCAGCAGTGTCGGACCGGAGGACACCATATATTTT. It translates to CASSVGPEDTIYF.

The V call is TRBV5-1, the J call TRBJ1-1, with D possibly matching TRBD1 (5 bases). Germline CDR1 is SGHRS and CDR2 is YFSETQ. Deletions cut 5 bases from V and 1 base from J, with 12 bases between. The CDR3 runs to 14 residues. CDR3 protein: CASRGRDPNTEAFF. CDR3 nucleotide sequence: TGCGCCAGCAGAGGACGGGACCCGAACACTGAAGCTTTCTTT.

The chain links TRBV5-1 to TRBJ2-7, with D perhaps matching TRBD1 (6 bases). The CDR3 runs to 14 residues. Trimming cost V 2 bases and J 4 bases, with 13 bases left between them. Germline loops: CDR1 SGHRS, CDR2 YFSETQ. The CDR3: CASSFYPGDYEQYF. The CDR3 DNA follows: TGCGCCAGCAGCTTTTATCCAGGGGATTACGAGCAGTACTTC.

The J gene is TRBJ2-7, the V gene TRBV7-6; TRBD1 might be the D (7 bases). The germline gives CDR1 SGHVS, CDR2 FNYEAQ. The CDR3 sequence is 14 residues long. Deletions cut 2 bases from V and 7 bases from J, with 15 bases between. The DNA for the CDR3 is TGTGCCAGCAGCTTATCCGTTCAGGGGGGAGAGCAGTACTTC. Amino acid sequence: CASSLSVQGGEQYF.

This chain joins TRBV18 and TRBJ2-7, with TRBD1 as a possible D gene (6 bases). CDR1 and CDR2 (germline): KGHSH, LQKENI. Trimming took off 6 bases at V and 3 bases at J, with 18 bases between the two ends. The CDR3 consists of 15 residues. This chain's CDR3 is CASSPSSGGRYEQYF. The CDR3 DNA is TGTGCCAGCTCCCCGAGTTCTGGGGGCCGCTACGAGCAGTACTTC. Complete variable domain (other parts from reference TRBV18 and TRBJ2-7): NAGVMQNPRHLVRRRGQEARLRCSPMKGHSHVYWYRQLPEEGLKFMVYLQKENIIDESGMPKERFSAEFPKEGPSILRIQQVVRGDSAAYFCASSPSSGGRYEQYFGPGTRLTVT.

The V gene is TRBV21-1, the J gene TRBJ1-1; the table's D call, TRBD1, was not checked against the DNA. TRBV21-1 is noted as a pseudogene. The CDR3 runs to 14 residues. The CDR3 reads CASSRIQGNTEAFF. Here the CDR3 DNA reads TGTGCCAGCAGCAGGATACAGGGGAACACTGAAGCTTTCTTT.

This chain joins TRBV11-2 and TRBJ2-5; D is ambiguous. With the DNA end fitting TRBJ2-7 better, the J assignment may be wrong. The CDR3 length is 12 residues. Germline CDR1 reads SGHAT; CDR2 reads FQNNGV. In DNA form, the CDR3 reads TGTGCCAGCAGCTTAAAACAGTACGAGCAGTACTTC. Protein: CASSLKQYEQYF.

This chain links TRBV6-4 with TRBJ1-4, with a possible D match to TRBD1 (5 bases). Looked up from germline, CDR1 is MRHNA and CDR2 is SNTAGT. There are 14 residues in the CDR3. Deletions cut 6 bases from V and 8 bases from J, with 16 bases between. Here the CDR3 reads CASSRDGGSEKLFF. The DNA of the CDR3 is TGTGCCAGCAGCCGGGACGGCGGCTCCGAAAAACTGTTTTTT.

This rearrangement joins TRBV5-1 to TRBJ2-5; possibly TRBD2 for D (6 bases). Per the germline V gene, CDR1 is SGHRS and CDR2 is YFSETQ. Trimming pared 1 base from V and 9 bases from J, leaving 16 bases between. The length of the CDR3 is 14 residues. CDR3 sequence reads: CASSLSGGEAAQYF. CDR3 sequence (DNA): TGCGCCAGCAGCTTGTCCGGCGGGGAGGCGGCCCAGTACTTC. Drawing the rest from reference TRBV5-1 and TRBJ2-5, the complete variable domain is KAGVTQTPRYLIKTRGQQVTLSCSPISGHRSVSWYQQTPGQGLQFLFEYFSETQRNKGNFPGRFSGRQFSNSRSEMNVSTLELGDSALYLCASSLSGGEAAQYFGPGTRLLVL.

V is TRBV4-1 and J is TRBJ2-6; 7 bases are a match to TRBD1. Trimming took 4 bases from V and 0 from J; bases not matched to a gene: 18. CDR1 MGHRA and CDR2 YSYEKL come from the germline V gene. This CDR3 has 21 amino acids. The chain's CDR3 is CASSLSGTAILTLSGANVLTF. The CDR3 DNA sequence: TGCGCCAGCAGCCTCTCCGGGACAGCCATTCTAACCCTCTCTGGGGCCAACGTCCTGACTTTC.

The rearrangement uses TRBV7-8 and TRBJ1-2; D call uncertain. CDR1 and CDR2 from the germline V gene are SGHVS and FQNEAQ. V was clipped by 3 bases and J by 1 base, with 9 bases between them. The CDR3 is made up of 14 amino acids. CDR3 loop: CASSFRVYNYGYTF. CDR3 nucleotide sequence: TGTGCCAGCAGCTTCCGCGTCTATAACTATGGCTACACCTTC. Combining the CDR3 with reference TRBV7-8 and TRBJ1-2 gives the whole variable domain GAGVSQSPRYKVAKRGQDVALRCDPISGHVSLFWYQQALGQGPEFLTYFQNEAQLDKSGLPSDRFFAERPEGSVSTLKIQRTQQEDSAVYLCASSFRVYNYGYTFGSGTRLTVV.

The chain links TRBV2 to TRBJ1-1; TRBD1 matches 8 bases. The CDR3 loop spans 12 amino acids. CDR1 SNHLY and CDR2 FYNNEI come from the germline V gene. V shed 5 bases, J shed 7 bases, and the junction held 3 bases outside the gene matches. In DNA form, the CDR3 reads TGTGCCAGCAGTTGGGGACAGGATGAAGCTTTCTTT. Translating it yields CASSWGQDEAFF. The entire variable domain, with the rest obtained from reference TRBV2 and TRBJ1-1, is as follows: EPEVTQTPSHQVTQMGQEVILRCVPISNHLYFYWYRQILGQKVEFLVSFYNNEISEKSEIFDDQFSVERPDGSNFTLKIRSTKLEDSAMYFCASSWGQDEAFFGQGTRLTVV.